This record covers a single T cell receptor (beta chain). These data come from a study of blood T cell repertoires in COVID-19. In the source study's methods: The assay estimated nucleated cells by amplifying reference gene primers. The method was immunoSEQ multiplex PCR; TCRdb's version includes in-frame clones alone and lacks a portion of them. Clone size and V and J calls were adopted from that table, with D and trimming inferred from the DNA. In the table there are fewer than 200,000 clones, about 87% of which are singletons. There are 16 residues in the CDR3. Germline CDR1 and CDR2: SGHTA and FQGTGA. J gave up 4 bases and V 5 bases, and 10 bases lay outside the gene matches.

Sequencing was performed on peripheral blood. The chain has TRBV7-3 and TRBJ2-1, with 8 bases fitting TRBD1. This clonotype originated in a man in his forties with active or convalescent COVID-19. The CDR3 spells CASSRSQGAGYNEQFF. DNA for the CDR3: TGTGCCAGCAGCCGCTCCCAGGGGGCGGGGTACAATGAGCAGTTCTTC.